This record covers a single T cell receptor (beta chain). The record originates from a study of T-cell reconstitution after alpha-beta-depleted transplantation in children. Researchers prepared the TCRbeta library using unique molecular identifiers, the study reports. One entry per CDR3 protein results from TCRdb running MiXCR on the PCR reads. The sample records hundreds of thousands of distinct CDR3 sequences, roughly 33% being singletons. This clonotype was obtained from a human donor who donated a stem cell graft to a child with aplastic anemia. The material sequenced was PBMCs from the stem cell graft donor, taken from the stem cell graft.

This CDR3 is CASSEPGVTDEQFF. The CDR3 region has the DNA TGTGCCAGCAGTGAGCCCGGGGTGACGGATGAGCAGTTCTTC. V usage is TRBV25-1 and J usage is TRBJ2-1, with D possibly matching TRBD2 (5 bases). V was pared by 3 bases and J by 8 bases, with 14 bases between. Germline CDR1 and CDR2: MGHDK and SYGVNS. This CDR3 is 14 amino acids long.